The 16 T cell receptor beta chains listed next were all sequenced from one sample in a study of blood T cell repertoires in COVID-19. Some clones are missing from TCRdb's copy, which holds only in-frame ones; the method was immunoSEQ multiplex PCR. Here the sample spans about 78,000 clones, roughly 86% being singletons. Sequencing was performed on peripheral blood. These receptors were obtained from a man aged 45-65 years with active or convalescent COVID-19.

The rearrangement uses TRBV12-3 or TRBV12-4 and TRBJ2-4; D gene uncertain. The germline V and J ends were trimmed by 3 bases and 6 bases, with 6 bases remaining between them. The CDR3 totals 12 residues. The DNA for the CDR3 is TGTGCCAGCAGTTTGGGCCGAAACATTCAGTACTTC. Protein sequence: CASSLGRNIQYF.

CDR3 nucleotide sequence: TGTGCCAGCAGTCAGACAGGGGAAGTCACAGATACGCAGTATTTT. Translated, it gives CASSQTGEVTDTQYF. The rearrangement links TRBV2 to TRBJ2-3; TRBD1 matches at 8 bases. V lost 5 bases, J lost 2 bases, and 6 bases stayed unmatched. The germline gives CDR1 SNHLY, CDR2 FYNNEI. This CDR3 has 15 amino acids.

This chain connects TRBV7-9 to TRBJ2-7, with 10 bases fitting TRBD1. V lost 1 base and J lost 5; bases outside the gene matches: 5. Germline assignment: CDR1 SEHNR and CDR2 FQNEAQ (reference sequence). This CDR3 comprises 15 residues. This chain's CDR3 is CASSLGGTGVDEQYV. The DNA of the CDR3 is TGTGCCAGCAGCTTAGGGGGGACAGGGGTTGACGAGCAGTACGTC.

V gene TRBV13 combines with J gene TRBJ2-2; tentatively, D is TRBD1 (6 bases). The germline V and J ends were trimmed by 4 bases and 1 base, with 19 bases remaining between them. This CDR3 region has 18 residues. CDR1 and CDR2 (germline): PRHDT, FYEKMQ (reference sequence). The CDR3 nucleotides are TGTGCCAGCAGCTCTAGTGCCTGGTGGACAGAGAACACCGGGGAGCTGTTTTTT. As protein: CASSSSAWWTENTGELFF.

The genes are TRBV10-2 and TRBJ1-2, with D hard to call. The CDR3 extends over 12 amino acids. Germline CDR1 WSHSY, CDR2 SAAADI. Trimming took off 5 bases at V and 4 bases at J, with 8 bases between the two ends. The CDR3 bases are TGCGCCAGCAGTCCAGGCATCTATGGCTACACCTTC. Its protein product is CASSPGIYGYTF.

The V and J genes are TRBV6-5 and TRBJ2-1; 7 bases match TRBD1. Germline V gene sequence: CDR1 MNHEY, CDR2 SVGAGI. The CDR3 length is 13 residues. V shed 10 bases, J shed 6 bases, and the junction held 9 bases outside the gene matches. The CDR3 loop reads CATLNQGVNEQFF. The CDR3 DNA follows: TGTGCCACCCTTAATCAGGGGGTCAATGAGCAGTTCTTC.

This clone appeared a few times. The chain recombines TRBV7-2 with TRBJ2-3; 10 nucleotides agree with TRBD2. CDR3 length: 15 residues. CDR1 is SGHTA and CDR2 is FQGNSA in the germline V gene. V lost 8 bases to trimming and J lost 5 bases; unmatched junction nucleotides: 10. This CDR3 is CASGRAGGLQDTQYF. As DNA, the CDR3 is TGTGCCAGCGGACGAGCGGGGGGGCTTCAAGATACGCAGTATTTT.

The chain carries TRBV7-7 and TRBJ2-5; TRBD1 aligns across 7 bases. Germline CDR1 is SSHAT and CDR2 is FNYEAQ (reference sequence). V gave up 1 base and J gave up 1 base; unmatched junction bases: 3. CDR3 size: 15 residues. The chain's CDR3 is CASSLGAGGQETQYF. Written as DNA, the CDR3 is TGTGCCAGCAGCTTAGGAGCAGGGGGCCAAGAGACCCAGTACTTC.

The chain recombines TRBV27 with TRBJ1-4; D perhaps matches TRBD1 (5 bases). V was trimmed by 9 bases and J by 8 bases, leaving 16 bases between them. CDR1 is MNHEY, CDR2 SMNVEV, per germline (reference sequence). This CDR3 comprises 13 residues. CDR3 nucleotides: TGTGCCAGTACGGACAATCGGGGGGAAAAACTGTTTTTT. Protein: CASTDNRGEKLFF.

This clone appeared once. The chain uses TRBV7-2 and TRBJ1-1; 10 bases agree with TRBD1. The CDR3 runs to 16 residues. CDR1 is SGHTA and CDR2 is FQGNSA in the germline V gene. V lost 5 bases, J lost 1 base, and 7 bases stayed unmatched. The CDR3 nucleotides read TGTGCCAGCAGCCTCCGGACAGGGGGGACGAACACTGAAGCTTTCTTT. The encoded protein is CASSLRTGGTNTEAFF. The entire variable domain, with the rest obtained from reference TRBV7-2 and TRBJ1-1, is as follows: GAGVSQSPSNKVTEKGKDVELRCDPISGHTALYWYRQSLGQGLEFLIYFQGNSAPDKSGLPSDRFSAERTGGSVSTLTIQRTQQEDSAVYLCASSLRTGGTNTEAFFGQGTRLTVV.

This chain uses TRBV13 with TRBJ1-5; D might be TRBD1 (5 bases). The V gene's germline CDR1 is PRHDT and CDR2 FYEKMQ (reference sequence). The V gene lost 2 bases and the J gene lost 6 bases, with 17 bases spanning the gap. The CDR3 sequence is 16 residues long. The DNA for the CDR3 is TGTGCCAGCAGCTTATCGGTTGAGCAGGGCGGTCAGCCCCAGCATTTT. This gives the protein CASSLSVEQGGQPQHF.

CDR3 region: CAWNTNSPLHF. The CDR3 DNA reads TGTGCCTGGAACACTAATTCACCCCTCCACTTT. The chain links TRBV30 to TRBJ1-6; the D is unclear. The CDR3 is 11 residues long. V lost 4 bases and J 6 bases, leaving 4 bases between the germline ends. Germline V gene lookup returns CDR1 GTSNPN and CDR2 SVGIG (reference sequence). The entire variable domain, with the rest obtained from reference TRBV30 and TRBJ1-6, is as follows: SQTIHQWPATLVQPVGSPLSLECTVEGTSNPNLYWYRQAAGRGLQLLFYSVGIGQISSEVPQNLSASRPQDRQFILSSKKLLLSDSGFYLCAWNTNSPLHFGNGTRLTVT.

V and J are TRBV11-2 and TRBJ1-1; 7 bases agree with TRBD1. The trim removed 5 bases at V and 5 bases at J, leaving 8 bases unmatched. This CDR3 comprises 14 residues. Germline V gene data show CDR1 as SGHAT and CDR2 as FQNNGV. The CDR3 nucleotides are TGTGCCAGCAGCCTCCAGACAGGGAGGACTGAAGCTTTCTTT. As protein: CASSLQTGRTEAFF.

The J gene is TRBJ2-4, the V gene TRBV18; 10 positions agree with TRBD1. The CDR3 totals 16 residues. Trimming took 5 bases from V and 1 from J; bases not matched to a gene: 5. The V gene's germline CDR1 is KGHSH and CDR2 LQKENI. CDR3 bases: TGTGCCAGCTCAACCGGGACAGGGGATGCCAAAAACATTCAGTACTTC. Amino acids: CASSTGTGDAKNIQYF. Variable domain in full (rest from reference TRBV18 and TRBJ2-4): NAGVMQNPRHLVRRRGQEARLRCSPMKGHSHVYWYRQLPEEGLKFMVYLQKENIIDESGMPKERFSAEFPKEGPSILRIQQVVRGDSAAYFCASSTGTGDAKNIQYFGAGTRLSVL.

J is TRBJ2-7 and V is TRBV5-1, with D possibly matching TRBD1 (7 bases). Germline V gene data show CDR1 as SGHRS and CDR2 as YFSETQ. With 7 bases removed from V and 5 bases from J, the gap between germline ends came to 13 bases. The CDR3 has 12 residues. CDR3 DNA: TGCGCCAGCCGGCAGGGGGAGGACGAGCAGTACTTC. Encoded protein: CASRQGEDEQYF.

The rearrangement uses TRBV15 and TRBJ2-7; TRBD2 might be the D (5 bases). Per germline, CDR1 LNHNV and CDR2 YYDKDF (reference sequence). Trimming cost V 0 bases and J 3 bases, with 6 bases left between them. CDR3 length: 13 amino acids. The chain's CDR3 is CATSRDRGYEQYF. The CDR3 region has the DNA TGTGCCACCAGCAGAGATCGGGGCTACGAGCAGTACTTC.